This is a list of T cell receptor beta chains from one sample in a study of blood T cell repertoires in COVID-19. The protocol was immunoSEQ multiplex PCR, while the TCRdb copy is restricted to in-frame clones and leaves out a portion. The sample carries roughly 170,000 clones, roughly nine tenths recorded once. Sequenced: peripheral blood. Receptors originate from a man aged 70 or older with active or convalescent COVID-19. Both conserved end residues are part of each CDR3. A D gene is named only where the DNA matches it firmly. Clone size is given for some rows only: seen once, a few or many times, or a class if the clone is expanded.

J gene: TRBJ2-2
V gene: TRBV10-3
clone size: -
D gene: TRBD1
CDR3 protein: CAISDRGPITGELFF
CDR3 DNA: TGTGCCATCAGTGACAGGGGGCCGATCACCGGGGAGCTGTTTTTT

J gene: TRBJ1-2
V gene: TRBV6-6
clone size: -
D gene: TRBD1
CDR3 protein: CASSYSNRGTNYGYTF
CDR3 DNA: TGTGCCAGCAGTTACTCGAACAGGGGGACTAACTATGGCTACACCTTC

J gene: TRBJ1-1
V gene: TRBV19
clone size: -
D gene: -
CDR3 protein: CASWGGWTEGMNTEAFF
CDR3 DNA: TGTGCCAGTTGGGGCGGGTGGACAGAAGGAATGAACACTGAAGCTTTCTTT

J gene: TRBJ2-3
V gene: TRBV9
clone size: -
D gene: -
CDR3 protein: CASSLGLSTDTQYF
CDR3 DNA: TGTGCCAGCAGCTTAGGACTTAGCACAGATACGCAGTATTTT

J gene: TRBJ2-1
V gene: TRBV25-1
clone size: -
D gene: TRBD1
CDR3 protein: CASSAETGADYNEQFF
CDR3 DNA: TGTGCCAGCAGTGCCGAAACAGGGGCGGACTACAATGAGCAGTTCTTC

J gene: TRBJ2-2
V gene: TRBV25-1
clone size: -
D gene: -
CDR3 protein: CASSPGGRTGELFF
CDR3 DNA: TGTGCCAGCAGCCCAGGGGGGAGAACCGGGGAGCTGTTTTTT

J gene: TRBJ1-5
V gene: TRBV7-3
clone size: few
D gene: -
CDR3 protein: CASSLNGQGGQPQHF
CDR3 DNA: TGTGCCAGCAGCTTAAACGGGCAGGGAGGTCAGCCCCAGCATTTT

J gene: TRBJ2-3
V gene: TRBV12-3/TRBV12-4
clone size: -
D gene: -
CDR3 protein: CASSSLWDTQYF
CDR3 DNA: TGTGCCAGCAGTTCCCTATGGGATACGCAGTATTTT

J gene: TRBJ2-2
V gene: TRBV12-3/TRBV12-4
clone size: -
D gene: -
CDR3 protein: CASSSVRGGELFF
CDR3 DNA: TGTGCCAGCAGTTCCGTTCGGGGCGGGGAGCTGTTTTTT

J gene: TRBJ2-2
V gene: TRBV4-3
clone size: -
D gene: -
CDR3 protein: CASSQEVQGGTGELFF
CDR3 DNA: TGCGCCAGCAGCCAAGAGGTTCAGGGAGGAACCGGGGAGCTGTTTTTT

J gene: TRBJ1-1
V gene: TRBV7-9
clone size: few
D gene: -
CDR3 protein: CASSSAQGTKAFF
CDR3 DNA: TGTGCCAGCAGCTCCGCACAGGGAACGAAAGCTTTCTTT

J gene: TRBJ1-1
V gene: TRBV28
clone size: -
D gene: TRBD1
CDR3 protein: CASSSLQGANTEAFF
CDR3 DNA: TGTGCCAGCAGTTCACTACAGGGGGCCAACACTGAAGCTTTCTTT

J gene: TRBJ2-2
V gene: TRBV6-5
clone size: -
D gene: -
CDR3 protein: CASRSGSTGAGELFF
CDR3 DNA: TGTGCCAGCAGATCCGGGTCTACGGGGGCCGGGGAGCTGTTTTTT

J gene: TRBJ2-1
V gene: TRBV7-3
clone size: few
D gene: -
CDR3 protein: CASSPQRQNEQFF
CDR3 DNA: TGTGCCAGCAGCCCGCAGCGGCAGAATGAGCAGTTCTTC

J gene: TRBJ2-1
V gene: TRBV14
clone size: -
D gene: -
CDR3 protein: CASSHLAGINVYNEQFF
CDR3 DNA: TGTGCCAGCAGCCATCTTGCCGGGATAAATGTCTACAATGAGCAGTTCTTC